This record concerns one T cell receptor beta chain sequence. What this receptor recognizes is not known. Per-base qualities were not stored, and no clone one base away is much larger. Receptor amplification or capture employed the immunoSEQ multiplex PCR assay. The multiplex PCR relied on a mix of 60 forward primers for TCR Vbeta segments and 13 reverse primers for TCR Jbeta segments. Amplification of the CDR3 region of rearranged TCR beta genes was performed with a multiplex PCR assay on genomic DNA. The amplified TCR beta libraries were sequenced on the Illumina HiSeq System as 87-base-pair reads. The original pipeline was this. A later analysis tallied roughly 76 million unique TCR beta chains across the 666 repertoires, and around 10 million of those chains were shared by two or more donors. Raw reads were error-corrected and collapsed into unique sequences by a nearest-neighbor algorithm in which closely related sequences were merged to remove PCR and sequencing errors. V, D and J gene segments were assigned by aligning CDR3 sequences to IMGT reference sequences. Each retained sequence needed at least a six-nucleotide match to both a V gene segment and a J gene segment. Rearrangements were called productive when the CDR3 lacked stop codons and stayed in frame with V and J; all others were non-productive. Following IMGT convention, CDR3 was defined as the stretch from the second conserved V-encoded cysteine up to the conserved J-encoded phenylalanine. Sequences without an unambiguous match to a single V gene segment were excluded from the earlier analysis of 500 to 700 of the donors. In an earlier analysis of some 590 of the donors, a V segment was called functional when productive rearrangements were above 56.7%, and segregating when the standard deviation between donors exceeded 5%. A statistical classification framework was built for diagnosing cytomegalovirus status from the catalog of TCR beta chain sequences. In a later analysis, V and J genes were assigned by comparing TCR nucleotide sequences against IMGT/GENE-DB human TR gene sequences. The TCRdist pipeline was used in a later analysis to assign CDR3 sequences and most-parsimonious VDJ recombination scenarios. In a later analysis, every TCR beta chain was defined by the combination of its CDR3 amino acid sequence and its V-gene family, and reads without a unique V-gene family were dropped. To address suspected cross-contamination and a sequencing artifact, a later analysis removed roughly 580 highly shared, low-generation-probability nucleotide sequences. In a later analysis, a clonal expansion index was calculated for each public chain from normalized within-repertoire ranks of inferred template counts. In a later analysis, generation probabilities were computed using a VDJ recombination model fitted to out-of-frame rearrangements, and the results were checked against IGoR. In a later analysis, TCR-TCR, TCR-HLA and TCR-CMV co-occurrence was scored with hypergeometric tests, and a repertoire-size bias correction was applied to TCR pairs. To estimate false discovery rates, a later analysis permuted the HLA or CMV assignments 20 times. A later analysis grouped co-occurring TCRs with DBSCAN, adding TCRdist sequence similarity when clustering within HLA-allele-positive subsets. Co-occurrence clustering excluded repertoires with fewer than 30,000 or more than 120,000 public chains, plus five with anomalous nucleotide sharing. TCRdb provides this immuneACCESS table in a form limited to in-frame rearrangements. Some clones are lacking; in checked studies, under half of them reflect an unresolved V gene, and why the rest are absent is not known. V and J calls and clone size come straight from that table; D and trimming were deduced from the DNA. The sample table records approximately 160,000 clones; roughly 76% of these occur just once. In total, the top ten clones hold roughly 1.9% of the sample.

The cohort comprised 550 to 700 healthy bone marrow donors. Cohort members were all nominally healthy when sampled, although unrecorded immune exposures were likely present. CMV serostatus was recorded as positive for roughly 290 and negative for about 50% of the 666 cohort members, whereas no CMV serostatus was recorded for the donor in question. Each donor provided a peripheral blood sample, and peripheral blood mononuclear cells were used for TCR beta sequencing. Genomic DNA extraction from the blood cell samples was performed with the Qiagen DNeasy Blood Extraction Kit. This sample is drawn from a study of cytomegalovirus exposure and HLA in healthy donors (dated by TCRdb to about 2017). At the level of the whole study: An earlier analysis of 587 of the donors reported 250 to 300 Gb of sequence data and around 120 million unique TCR beta sequences obtained from roughly 180 million T cells. An early release covering just under 650 HLA-typed donors comprised about 300 gigabases of sequencing data and roughly 86 million unique TCR sequences. HLA typing included class I and class II loci at four-digit resolution. Genome-wide SNP genotypes for about 65% of the roughly 700 donors were used in a later genetic analysis, which treated that subset as a discovery cohort. The study combined high-throughput TCR immunosequencing, statistical association of individual TCRs with disease status, and machine learning to predict cytomegalovirus infection status. The later analysis used no new phenotypic data to find candidate immune exposures, relying instead on TCR beta sequences and their occurrence across donors. Among 398 genotyped donors of the cohort, an average of approximately 230,000 unique TCR beta nucleotide sequences were sequenced per donor, 15% to 20% of them non-productive. Besides the first cohort of about 730 subjects, a separate validation cohort made up of 120 different subjects was used. The aim of the study was to test whether cataloging public T cell receptors could identify signatures of past pathogen exposure. Typing coverage varied by locus: about 620-630 donors for A, B, C, DRB1 and DQB1; about 520 for DQA1; around 570 for DPA1; 400 to 480 for DPB1. Among the approximately 400 genotyped donors, about 83% belonged to the genetic ancestry cluster associated with self-reported Caucasian donors. To decide whether each TCR beta V gene segment behaved as functional or pseudogenic, an earlier analysis of some 600 of the donors relied on high-throughput TCR beta sequencing. Donor age, sex, ethnicity and CMV serostatus were compiled together with the repertoire data. About five DR-DQ haplotypes were handled as single units for association and clustering, since linkage in the cohort was strong. Every repertoire in the discovery cohort had been generated on one and the same sequencing platform. To study patterns of TCR occurrence, a later analysis re-analyzed previously published TCR beta repertoires from just over 650 donors and added high-resolution HLA genotyping. Using immunosequencing, the study profiled T cell repertoires from 666 subjects and related those repertoires to cytomegalovirus serostatus.

What the authors observed across the whole study: In both the original and validation cohorts, the classifier was reported to diagnose cytomegalovirus status with high specificity and sensitivity. Because some donors lacked HLA typing at each locus, the association tests relied only on the typed subset. Strong co-occurrence of HLA alleles, especially DR and DQ, made assigning TCR associations to individual alleles difficult. A group of highly shared sequence variants was considered likely to be a technical artifact of the sequencing pipeline. According to the authors, the approach could potentially be generalized to other disease states and immunological phenotypes. A later analysis found that TCR association rates varied across HLA loci, with DRB1 alleles showing the most associated TCRs and HLA-C alleles the fewest. Presence/absence analyses assumed roughly uniform sequencing depth across donors, an assumption that may not hold. A later genetic analysis reported fewer N-insertions in productive TCRs among donors in an Asian-associated ancestry cluster than the roughly 640-donor mean. According to a later analysis, parvovirus B19, influenza, CMV and Epstein-Barr virus appeared linked to several top co-occurrence clusters. The study listed 150 to 200 TCR beta chains as associated with cytomegalovirus. A later genetic analysis associated a missense DCLRE1C variant with V-gene and J-gene trimming of TCR beta chains, and an independent cohort replicated the association. Three of the identified cytomegalovirus-associated TCR beta chains were confirmed in vitro to be specific for cytomegalovirus antigens. The only immune exposure information available for the cohort was CMV serostatus. Only TCR beta chains were sequenced in this cohort, and the absence of alpha or paired-chain data limited detectable features. Specific HLA alleles were associated with 15,000 to 20,000 TCR beta sequences at a false discovery rate of 0.05 in a later analysis. Correlated functional status among segregating V segments might reflect linkage disequilibrium, but an unknown experimental factor could not be ruled out. While some public TCRs were present in many individuals, most TCR sequences turned up only very rarely across donors. A further reported finding was that TCR beta sequences accurately predicted the HLA-A and HLA-B alleles for most subjects in the first cohort. Compared with equally common non-associated chains, HLA-associated TCR beta chains in a later analysis were more clonally expanded and had lower generation probabilities. In an earlier analysis of more than 500 of the donors, most TCR beta V segments appeared in productive rearrangements about 90% or about 30% of the time, broadly matching IMGT annotations. Because counts were too low, some 17 rarely observed V segments, including chromosome 9 orphons, were left out of the earlier analysis of 500 to 650 of the donors. In a later analysis, most CMV-associated TCR beta chains were found to appear HLA-restricted, with HLA associations seemingly driven largely by CMV exposure.

This TCR derives from a human donor in good health. The sample taken for sequencing was PBMCs.

In nucleotide form, the sequence is TGTGCCAGCAGCTTGGCCTCGGGGGTCGCGGGGGCCAACGTCCTGACTTTC. Its translation reads: CASSLASGVAGANVLTF. Here the chain combines TRBV5-8 and TRBJ2-6, with a tentative D gene TRBD2 over 6 matching bases. The junction shows trimming of 0 bases on V and 4 bases on J, plus 14 bases between the germline ends. Measured from the cysteine to the phenylalanine, the CDR3 is 17 residues long. Only the CDR3 DNA is retained, 51 bases long and in frame from the first base. As encoded in the germline V gene, CDR1 is SGHTS while CDR2 is YDEGEE.